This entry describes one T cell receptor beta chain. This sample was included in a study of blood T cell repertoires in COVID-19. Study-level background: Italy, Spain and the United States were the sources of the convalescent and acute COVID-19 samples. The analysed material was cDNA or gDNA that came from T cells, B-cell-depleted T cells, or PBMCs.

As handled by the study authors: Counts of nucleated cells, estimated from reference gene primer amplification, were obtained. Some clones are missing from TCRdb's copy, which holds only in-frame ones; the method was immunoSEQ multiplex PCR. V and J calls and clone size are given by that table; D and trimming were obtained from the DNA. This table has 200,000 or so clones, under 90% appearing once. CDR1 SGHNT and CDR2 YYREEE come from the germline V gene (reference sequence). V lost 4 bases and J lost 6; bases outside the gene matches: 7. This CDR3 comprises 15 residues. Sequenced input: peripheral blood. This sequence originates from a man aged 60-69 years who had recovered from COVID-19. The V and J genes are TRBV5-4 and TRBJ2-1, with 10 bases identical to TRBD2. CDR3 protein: CASSPASGSFNEQFF. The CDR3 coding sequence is TGTGCCAGCAGCCCCGCTAGCGGGAGTTTCAATGAGCAGTTCTTC. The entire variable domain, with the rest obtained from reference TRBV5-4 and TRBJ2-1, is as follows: ETGVTQSPTHLIKTRGQQVTLRCSSQSGHNTVSWYQQALGQGPQFIFQYYREEENGRGNFPPRFSGLQFPNYSSELNVNALELDDSALYLCASSPASGSFNEQFFGPGTRLTVL.